Listed below are T cell receptor beta chains from one sample, sequenced in a study of T-cell memory formation after mild COVID-19. TCRdb re-called the 5' RACE reads through MiXCR, storing one row per CDR3 protein. The sample records about 180,000 distinct CDR3 sequences, 16% being singletons. What was sequenced was PBMCs or a T cell subset sorted from them (not recorded which). Receptors were obtained from an adult woman who had mild COVID-19 (a few samples of this study predate the infection). Cell type and time point are not known. CDR3s include the opening cysteine and the closing phenylalanine or tryptophan. D genes are given only for firm matches. Only some rows state a clone size, as once, few, many or a class for expanded clones.

J gene,D gene,V gene,clone size,CDR3 protein,CDR3 DNA
TRBJ2-7,NA,TRBV27,few,CASSPTGVSYEQYF,TGTGCCAGCAGTCCGACGGGGGTCTCCTACGAGCAGTACTTC
TRBJ2-1,TRBD2,TRBV5-1,NA,CASSLAPSGGAYYNEQFF,TGCGCCAGCAGCTTGGCGCCTAGCGGGGGGGCGTACTACAATGAGCAGTTCTTC
TRBJ2-7,NA,TRBV5-1,few,CASSLGDTSYEQYF,TGCGCCAGCAGCTTGGGAGACACTTCCTACGAGCAGTACTTC
TRBJ1-4,TRBD1,TRBV18,NA,CASSPQGAEEKLFF,TGTGCCAGCTCACCACAGGGGGCGGAAGAAAAACTGTTTTTT
TRBJ2-3,NA,TRBV30,NA,CALARGFTDTQYF,TGTGCCCTAGCACGGGGTTTCACAGATACGCAGTATTTT
TRBJ2-5,TRBD1,TRBV5-1,few,CASSLGGTGGEETQYF,TGCGCCAGCAGCTTGGGGGGGACAGGGGGCGAAGAGACCCAGTACTTC
TRBJ2-7,TRBD2,TRBV4-2,NA,CASARLSGSSYEQYF,TGTGCCAGCGCCAGACTAAGCGGGAGCTCCTACGAGCAGTACTTC
TRBJ2-2,NA,TRBV14,NA,CASSQDYPRVTGELFF,TGTGCCAGCAGCCAAGATTACCCGAGGGTGACCGGGGAGCTGTTTTTT
TRBJ1-6,NA,TRBV25-1,NA,CASSVRGGNSPLHF,TGTGCCAGCAGTGTCAGGGGAGGCAATTCACCCCTCCACTTT
TRBJ1-5,NA,TRBV29-1,many,CSARGSGNQPQHF,TGCAGCGCCCGGGGGTCGGGCAATCAGCCCCAGCATTTT
TRBJ2-1,NA,TRBV6-1,once,CASSTQASVSYNEQFF,TGTGCCAGCAGCACCCAGGCCTCGGTGTCCTACAATGAGCAGTTCTTC
TRBJ2-5,NA,TRBV29-1,many,CSASRGKETQYF,TGCAGCGCCTCAAGGGGAAAAGAGACCCAGTACTTC
TRBJ2-5,TRBD1,TRBV20-1,NA,CSARIRQGAAHNVPIGETQYF,TGCAGTGCTAGAATTAGACAGGGAGCGGCCCACAATGTACCAATCGGAGAGACCCAGTACTTC
TRBJ2-3,NA,TRBV11-2,few,CASSSLSRASTDTQYF,TGTGCCAGCAGCTCCCTTAGCAGGGCAAGCACAGATACGCAGTATTTT
TRBJ2-1,NA,TRBV4-3,few,CASSAEGRAYNEQFF,TGCGCCAGCAGCGCAGAGGGCAGGGCCTACAATGAGCAGTTCTTC
TRBJ2-3,NA,TRBV5-1,NA,CASIYKPGAEDTQYF,TGCGCCAGCATCTACAAACCTGGGGCAGAAGATACGCAGTATTTT